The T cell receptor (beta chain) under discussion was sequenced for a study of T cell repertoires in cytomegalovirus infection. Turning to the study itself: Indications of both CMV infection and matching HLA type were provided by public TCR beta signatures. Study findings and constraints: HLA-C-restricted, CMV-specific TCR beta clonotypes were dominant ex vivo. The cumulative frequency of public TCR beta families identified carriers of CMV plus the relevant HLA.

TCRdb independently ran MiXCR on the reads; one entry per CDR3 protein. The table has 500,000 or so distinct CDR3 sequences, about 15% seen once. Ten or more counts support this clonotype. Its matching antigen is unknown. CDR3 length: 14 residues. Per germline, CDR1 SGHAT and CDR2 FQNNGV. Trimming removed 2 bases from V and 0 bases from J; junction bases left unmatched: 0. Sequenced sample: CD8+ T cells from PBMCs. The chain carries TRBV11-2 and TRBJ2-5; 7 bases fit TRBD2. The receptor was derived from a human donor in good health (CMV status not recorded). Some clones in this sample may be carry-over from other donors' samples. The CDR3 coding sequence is TGTGCCAGCAGCTTAAGCGGGGACCAAGAGACCCAGTACTTC. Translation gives CASSLSGDQETQYF.